This T cell receptor beta chain is drawn from a study of blood T cell repertoires in COVID-19. Trimming took 6 bases from V and 4 from J; bases not matched to a gene: 8. The germline CDR1 and CDR2 sequences are SQVTM and ANQGSEA. This CDR3 is built from 15 residues. Libraries were prepared by immunoSEQ multiplex PCR; TCRdb keeps only in-frame clonotypes and omits some of them. The sample yields about 16,000 clones, around 87% seen once. This sequence was found in a human donor in a cohort sampled during active COVID-19. The sample taken for sequencing was peripheral blood. The genes are TRBV29-1 and TRBJ2-3, with 12 bases that match TRBD1. The CDR3: CSVTPGQGASDTQYF. In nucleotides, the CDR3 is TGCAGCGTCACTCCGGGACAGGGGGCATCAGATACGCAGTATTTT.